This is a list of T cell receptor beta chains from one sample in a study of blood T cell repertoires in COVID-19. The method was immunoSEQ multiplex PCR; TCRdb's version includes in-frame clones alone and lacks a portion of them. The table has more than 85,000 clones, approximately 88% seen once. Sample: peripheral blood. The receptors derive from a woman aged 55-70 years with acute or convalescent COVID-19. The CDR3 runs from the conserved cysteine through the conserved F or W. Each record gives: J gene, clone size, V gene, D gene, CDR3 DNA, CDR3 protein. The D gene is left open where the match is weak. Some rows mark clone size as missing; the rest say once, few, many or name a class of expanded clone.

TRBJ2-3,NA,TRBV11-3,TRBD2,TGTGCCAGCAGCTCCCTCGGGGCTAGCGGGGTTGGTACGCAGTATTTT,CASSSLGASGVGTQYF
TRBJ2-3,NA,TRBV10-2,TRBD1,TGCGCCAGCCTGGACAGGCGACGCACAGATACGCAGTATTTT,CASLDRRRTDTQYF
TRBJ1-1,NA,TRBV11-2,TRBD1,TGTGCCAGCAGCCTAACTGGACAGGGCTACACTGAAGCTTTCTTT,CASSLTGQGYTEAFF
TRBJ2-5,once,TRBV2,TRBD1,TGTGCCAGCAACTGGGGACAGGGGGGTAAAGGAGAGACCCAGTACTTC,CASNWGQGGKGETQYF
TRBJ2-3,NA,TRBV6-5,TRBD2,TGTGCCAGCGGACTAGCCACAGATACGCAGTATTTT,CASGLATDTQYF
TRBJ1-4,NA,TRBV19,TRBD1,TGTGCCAGTAGTGCTTCAGGGGGCTGGGGAACTAATGAAAAACTGTTTTTT,CASSASGGWGTNEKLFF
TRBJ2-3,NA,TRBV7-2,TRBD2,TGTGCCAGCAGCTTACCAGCGGGGGGGCGGGCAGATACGCAGTATTTT,CASSLPAGGRADTQYF
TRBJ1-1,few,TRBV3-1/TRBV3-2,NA,TGTGCCAGCAGCCAAACAGGGCTTAGAGTGAACACTGAAGCTTTCTTT,CASSQTGLRVNTEAFF
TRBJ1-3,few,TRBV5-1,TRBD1,TGCGCCAGCAGCTTGGCCTCGGTCAGGGGGTCTGGAAACACCATATATTTT,CASSLASVRGSGNTIYF
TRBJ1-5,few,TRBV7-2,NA,TGTGCCAGCAGCTTAGACAGGGGCAATCAGCCCCAGCATTTT,CASSLDRGNQPQHF
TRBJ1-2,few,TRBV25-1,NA,TGTGCCAGCAGTGAACGTCGGACAGCCCGACTTAACTATGGCTACACCTTC,CASSERRTARLNYGYTF
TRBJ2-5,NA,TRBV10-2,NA,TGCGCCAGCAGTGATTCTCGGTCAGGGATAGGGGAGACCCAGTACTTC,CASSDSRSGIGETQYF
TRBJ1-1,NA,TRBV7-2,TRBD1,TGTGCCAGCAGGCCGGGACAGGGGTTAATGAACACTGAAGCTTTCTTT,CASRPGQGLMNTEAFF
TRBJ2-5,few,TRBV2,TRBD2,TGTGCCAGCAGCCGGGGACTAGCGCACCAGTACTTC,CASSRGLAHQYF
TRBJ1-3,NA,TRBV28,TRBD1,TGTGCCAGCAGTCTGGGGACAGGGTCTCGAAACACCATATATTTT,CASSLGTGSRNTIYF
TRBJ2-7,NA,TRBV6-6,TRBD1,TGTGCCAGCAGTCAAAGACAGGGCTACGAGCAGTACTTC,CASSQRQGYEQYF
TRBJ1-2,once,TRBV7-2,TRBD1,TGTGCCAGCAGCGAGCAGACAGGGGGCGCAGCTAACTATGGCTACACCTTC,CASSEQTGGAANYGYTF
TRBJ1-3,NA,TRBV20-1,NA,TGCAGTGCTAGTCGACTCGGGGCTGGAAACACCATATATTTT,CSASRLGAGNTIYF
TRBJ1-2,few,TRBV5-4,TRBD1,TGTGCCAGCAGTCCCGGGACAGGGGCCTATGGCTACACCTTC,CASSPGTGAYGYTF
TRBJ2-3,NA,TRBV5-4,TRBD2,TGTGCCAGCAGCTTGCCCGGGACTAGCGGGCGGACAGATACGCAGTATTTT,CASSLPGTSGRTDTQYF
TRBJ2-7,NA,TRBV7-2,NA,TGTGCCAGCAGCTTAAGGGGCTACGAGCAGTACTTC,CASSLRGYEQYF
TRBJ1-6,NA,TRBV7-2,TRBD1,TGTGCCAGCAGCTTCGGGACAGGGGGCAATTCACCCCTCCACTTT,CASSFGTGGNSPLHF
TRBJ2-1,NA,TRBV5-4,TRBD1,TGTGCCAGCAGCTCCGGGACAGGGTCCAATGAGCAGTTCTTC,CASSSGTGSNEQFF
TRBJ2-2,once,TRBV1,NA,TGCACCAGCAGCCAACGGGGGGGACTAGCGGGCACCGGGGAGCTGTTTTTT,CTSSQRGGLAGTGELFF
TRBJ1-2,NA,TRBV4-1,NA,TGCGCCAGCAGCCAAGATCAGGGCCGTCGGTATGGCTACACCTTC,CASSQDQGRRYGYTF
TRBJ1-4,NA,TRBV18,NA,TGTGCCAGCTCACCACCGGGGGGAGCTAATGAAAAACTGTTTTTT,CASSPPGGANEKLFF
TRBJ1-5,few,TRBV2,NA,TGTGCCAGCAGCCCCGGGGGAGGGCAGCCCCAGCATTTT,CASSPGGGQPQHF
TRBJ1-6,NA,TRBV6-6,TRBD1,TGTGCCAGCAACCCGGACAGGGGGGGGTCACCCCTCCACTTT,CASNPDRGGSPLHF
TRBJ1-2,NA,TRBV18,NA,TGTGCCAGCTCACCATCCCGGGACACCAATGGCTACACCTTC,CASSPSRDTNGYTF
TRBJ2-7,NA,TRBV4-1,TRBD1,TGCGCCAGCAGCCCGGGACAGGGGGAATCCTACGAGCAGTACTTC,CASSPGQGESYEQYF
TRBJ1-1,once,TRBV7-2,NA,TGTGCCAGCGGAGGACAGAACAAATTCGAGGCTTTCTTT,CASGGQNKFEAFF
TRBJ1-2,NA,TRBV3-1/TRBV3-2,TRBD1,TGTGCCAGCAGCGCGACAGGGGGTTTTGGCTATGGCTACACCTTC,CASSATGGFGYGYTF
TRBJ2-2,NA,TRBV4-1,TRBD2,TGCGCCAGCAGCCAAGATCCGGTTCGCGACGGGGGGGCCGCCGGGGAGCTGTTTTTT,CASSQDPVRDGGAAGELFF
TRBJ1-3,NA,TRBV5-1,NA,TGCGCCAGCAGCTTGGCCGCGGGAAACACCATATATTTT,CASSLAAGNTIYF
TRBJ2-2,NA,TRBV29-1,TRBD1,TGCAGCGGCCTTTTCGGGGCAGGGGGCGGGGAGCTGTTTTTT,CSGLFGAGGGELFF
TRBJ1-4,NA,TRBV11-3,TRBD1,TGTGCCAGCAGCTTGGGTGCCGGGACAGCAACTAATGAAAAACTGTTTTTT,CASSLGAGTATNEKLFF
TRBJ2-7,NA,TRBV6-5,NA,TGTGCCAGCAGAGCTGGGGGCTATTCCTACGAGCAGTACTTC,CASRAGGYSYEQYF
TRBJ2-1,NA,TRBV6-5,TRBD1,TGTGCCAGCAGTCCTCTAGACAGGGGCAATGAGCAGTTCTTC,CASSPLDRGNEQFF
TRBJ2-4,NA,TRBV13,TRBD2,TGTGCCAGCAGCTTAGTAGCGGGGGGGTTCAAAAACATTCAGTACTTC,CASSLVAGGFKNIQYF
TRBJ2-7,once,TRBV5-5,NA,TGTGCCAGCAGCTTGGGTCTAGCAGGTTCCTACGAGCAGTACTTC,CASSLGLAGSYEQYF
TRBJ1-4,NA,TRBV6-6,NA,TGTGCCAGCAGTTACGAGGGACTTCGGGAAAAACTGTTTTTT,CASSYEGLREKLFF
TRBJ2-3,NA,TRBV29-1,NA,TGCAGCGTTGGGGGCACGGGTCAAAGCACAGATACGCAGTATTTT,CSVGGTGQSTDTQYF
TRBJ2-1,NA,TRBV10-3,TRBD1,TGTGCCATCAGTCCGGGACAGGTCAATGAGCAGTTCTTC,CAISPGQVNEQFF
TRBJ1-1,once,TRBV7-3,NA,TGTGCCAGCAGCTTATGGGGGGACACTGAAGCTTTCTTT,CASSLWGDTEAFF
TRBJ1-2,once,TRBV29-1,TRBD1,TGCAGCGTCCAGGGGGGTGCAGCTAACTATGGCTACACCTTC,CSVQGGAANYGYTF
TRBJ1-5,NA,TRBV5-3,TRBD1,TGTGCCAGAAGCTTGGGGGGACAGGGCAATCAGCCCCAGCATTTT,CARSLGGQGNQPQHF
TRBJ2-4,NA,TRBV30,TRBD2,TGTGCCTGGAGTACCGGGGACTACCAAGCCAAAAACATTCAGTACTTC,CAWSTGDYQAKNIQYF
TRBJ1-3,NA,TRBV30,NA,TGTGCCTGGATGCAGGGGCCTCAATCTTTCTCTGGAAACACCATATATTTT,CAWMQGPQSFSGNTIYF
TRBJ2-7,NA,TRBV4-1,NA,TGCGCCAGCAGCCAAACAGAAATTTACGAGCAGTACTTC,CASSQTEIYEQYF
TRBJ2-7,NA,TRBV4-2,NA,TGTGCCAGCAGCCTCGCTACCGGGACTTCCTACGAGCAGTACTTC,CASSLATGTSYEQYF
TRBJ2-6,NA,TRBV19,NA,TGTGCCAGTAGTACCACCCAGTCTGGGGCCAACGTCCTGACTTTC,CASSTTQSGANVLTF
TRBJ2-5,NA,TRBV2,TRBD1,TGTGCCAGCAGTGGGGACAGGGATGTGGGGACCCAGTACTTC,CASSGDRDVGTQYF
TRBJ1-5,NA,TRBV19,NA,TGTGCCAGTAGTATAGAGGGGGGAGGTCAGCCCCAGCATTTT,CASSIEGGGQPQHF
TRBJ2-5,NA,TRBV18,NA,TGTGCCAGCTCAAGTAGGAGCCAAGAGACCCAGTACTTC,CASSSRSQETQYF
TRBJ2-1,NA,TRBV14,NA,TGTGCCAGCAGCCAAGGTGAGATCTGGAATGAGCAGTTCTTC,CASSQGEIWNEQFF
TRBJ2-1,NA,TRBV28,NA,TGTGCCAGCAGGGCTATCAGGTACGAGCAGTTCTTC,CASRAIRYEQFF
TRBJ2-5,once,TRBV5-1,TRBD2,TGCGCCAGCAGGTGGCGGGGGGACCAAGAGACCCAGTACTTC,CASRWRGDQETQYF
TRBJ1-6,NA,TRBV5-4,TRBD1,TGTGCCAGCAGCTCTATGGGACAGGGGTCTAGCGCACCCCTCCACTTT,CASSSMGQGSSAPLHF
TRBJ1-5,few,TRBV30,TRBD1,TGTGCCTGGAACGATGACAGGGATCAGCCCCAGCATTTT,CAWNDDRDQPQHF